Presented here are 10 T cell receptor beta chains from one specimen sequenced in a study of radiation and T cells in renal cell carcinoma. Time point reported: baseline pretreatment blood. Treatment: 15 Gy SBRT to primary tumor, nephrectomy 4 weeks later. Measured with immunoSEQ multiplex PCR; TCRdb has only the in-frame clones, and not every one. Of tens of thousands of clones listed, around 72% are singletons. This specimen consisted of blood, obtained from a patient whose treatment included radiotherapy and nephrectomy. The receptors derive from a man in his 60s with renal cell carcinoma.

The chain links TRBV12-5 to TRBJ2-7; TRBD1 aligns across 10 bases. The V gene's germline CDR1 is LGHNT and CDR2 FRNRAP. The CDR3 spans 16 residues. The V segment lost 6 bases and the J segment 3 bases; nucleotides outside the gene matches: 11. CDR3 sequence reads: CASGRRTGTGDYEQYF. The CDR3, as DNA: TGTGCTAGTGGCCGTAGAACCGGGACAGGGGACTACGAGCAGTACTTC.

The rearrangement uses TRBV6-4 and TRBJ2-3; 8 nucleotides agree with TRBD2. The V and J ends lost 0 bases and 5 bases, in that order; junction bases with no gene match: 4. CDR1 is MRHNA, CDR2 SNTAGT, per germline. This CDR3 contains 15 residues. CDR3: CASSDSGGALDTQYF. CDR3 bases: TGTGCCAGCAGTGACTCCGGGGGGGCGTTAGATACGCAGTATTTT.

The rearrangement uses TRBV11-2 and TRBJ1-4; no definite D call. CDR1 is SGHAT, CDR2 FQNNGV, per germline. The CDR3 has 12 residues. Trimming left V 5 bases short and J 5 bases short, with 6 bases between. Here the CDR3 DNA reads TGTGCCAGCAGCCGGGCGAATGAAAAACTGTTTTTT. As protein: CASSRANEKLFF.

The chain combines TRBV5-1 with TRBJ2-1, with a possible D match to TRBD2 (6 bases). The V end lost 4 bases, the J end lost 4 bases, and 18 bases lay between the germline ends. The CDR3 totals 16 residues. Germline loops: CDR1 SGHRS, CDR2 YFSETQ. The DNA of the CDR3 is TGCGCCAGCAGCGCGGGGATATACCAGGCTTACAATGAGCAGTTCTTC. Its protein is CASSAGIYQAYNEQFF.

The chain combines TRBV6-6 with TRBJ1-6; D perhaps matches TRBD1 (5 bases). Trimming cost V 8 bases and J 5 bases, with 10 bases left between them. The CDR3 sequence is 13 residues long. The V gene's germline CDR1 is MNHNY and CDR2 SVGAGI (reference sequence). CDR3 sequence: CASGTTDNSPLHF. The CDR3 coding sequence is TGTGCCAGCGGGACCACGGATAATTCACCCCTCCACTTT.

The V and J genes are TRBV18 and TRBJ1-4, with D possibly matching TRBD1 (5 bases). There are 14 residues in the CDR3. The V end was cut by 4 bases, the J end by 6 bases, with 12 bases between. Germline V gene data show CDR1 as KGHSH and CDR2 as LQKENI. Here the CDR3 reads CASSQTAGDEKLFF. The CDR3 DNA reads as TGTGCCAGCTCACAAACCGCGGGGGATGAAAAACTGTTTTTT.

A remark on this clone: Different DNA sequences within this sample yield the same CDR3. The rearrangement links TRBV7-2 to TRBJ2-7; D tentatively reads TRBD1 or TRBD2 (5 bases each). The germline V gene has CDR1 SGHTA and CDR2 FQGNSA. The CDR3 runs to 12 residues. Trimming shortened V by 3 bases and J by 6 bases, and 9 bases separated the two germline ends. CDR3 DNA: TGTGCCAGCAGCTTGAGGGGCGTCGAGCAGTACTTC. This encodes CASSLRGVEQYF.

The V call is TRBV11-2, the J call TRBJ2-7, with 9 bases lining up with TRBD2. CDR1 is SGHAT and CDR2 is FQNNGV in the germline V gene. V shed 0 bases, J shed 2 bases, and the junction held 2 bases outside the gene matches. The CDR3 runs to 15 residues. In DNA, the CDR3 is TGTGCCAGCAGCTTAGATAGCGGGAGTCCCTACGAGCAGTACGTC. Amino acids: CASSLDSGSPYEQYV.

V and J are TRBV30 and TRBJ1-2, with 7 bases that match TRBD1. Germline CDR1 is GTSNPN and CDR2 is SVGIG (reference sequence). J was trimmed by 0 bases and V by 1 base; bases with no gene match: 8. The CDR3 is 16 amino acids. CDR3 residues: CAWSALGTVTNYGYTF. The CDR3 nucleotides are TGTGCCTGGAGTGCACTTGGGACAGTTACTAACTATGGCTACACCTTC.

CDR3 in DNA: TGTGCCAGCAGTCAGAACTACGAGCAGTACTTC. Translating it yields CASSQNYEQYF. The gene calls are TRBV2 and TRBJ2-7; D is unresolved. Deletions cut 5 bases from V and 3 bases from J, with 5 bases between. This CDR3 has 11 amino acids. Germline CDR1 reads SNHLY; CDR2 reads FYNNEI.